The sample holds one count of the clone carrying this T cell receptor (beta chain). Its target is unknown. Other DNA sequences of this sample code for an identical CDR3. The record originates from a study of shared clonotypes between healthy human individuals. Overall study results and limits: In the sorted subsets, rarefaction showed sequencing was incomplete despite large depth. With a few donors compared, 4% to 5% of naive CD4 clonotypes were shared. Compared with clonotypes that all four donors shared, non-shared clonotypes had lower generation probabilities.

The table came from immunoSEQ multiplex PCR; TCRdb's copy has only in-frame clones and leaves some out. The data contain under 2.5 million clones, approximately 90% of them seen just once; the ten biggest clones take up around 0.35%. From germline, CDR1 is MDHEN and CDR2 SYDVKM. Trimming removed 1 base at V and 2 bases at J, with 11 bases between. The CDR3 has 15 residues. The authors divided CD4+ cells into CD45RA+ naive and CD45RA-negative memory subsets. This sequence joins TRBV28 and TRBJ1-1, with D possibly matching TRBD1 (6 bases). This sequence originates from a young man in good health. Some clones in this sample may be carry-over from other donors' samples. The sample comprised naive CD4+ T cells from PBMCs. Indicated subset: CD45RA+ positively selected. The CDR3 here is CASSLSGQRNTEAFF. The CDR3 nucleotides are TGTGCCAGCAGTTTATCGGGACAAAGAAACACTGAAGCTTTCTTT. The full variable domain, completed using reference TRBV28 and TRBJ1-1, is DVKVTQSSRYLVKRTGEKVFLECVQDMDHENMFWYRQDPGLGLRLIYFSYDVKMKEKGDIPEGYSVSREKKERFSLILESASTNQTSMYLCASSLSGQRNTEAFFGQGTRLTVV.